Presented here are 21 T cell receptor beta chains from one specimen sequenced in a study of cytomegalovirus exposure and HLA in healthy donors. PCR involved 60 Vbeta and 13 Jbeta primers. The data were produced by immunoSEQ multiplex PCR, yet TCRdb's version contains in-frame clones alone and is incomplete. The data show 55,000 to 75,000 clones, around 74% seen once. The specimen sequenced was PBMCs. The receptors originated from a woman in her 30s in good health and CMV-seropositive.

The V and J genes are TRBV25-1 and TRBJ2-5; possibly TRBD2 for D (5 bases). The CDR3 loop spans 12 amino acids. Trimming took off 7 bases at V and 5 bases at J, with 11 bases between the two ends. Per the germline V gene, CDR1 is MGHDK and CDR2 is SYGVNS. CDR3 DNA: TGTGCCAGCACCAGCGGTGGGGAGACCCAGTACTTC. Translated: CASTSGGETQYF.

V is TRBV29-1 and J is TRBJ2-3, with D possibly matching TRBD2 (6 bases). The CDR3 covers 16 residues. The germline V gene encodes CDR1 SQVTM and CDR2 ANQGSEA. Trimming left V 3 bases short and J 2 bases short, with 18 bases between. In DNA form, the CDR3 reads TGCAGCGTTGACACTGGTAGCGGACCTGTCACAGATACGCAGTATTTT. As protein: CSVDTGSGPVTDTQYF.

This clone was seen more than once but under ten times. The rearrangement uses TRBV2 and TRBJ1-3; D call uncertain. V lost 0 bases to trimming and J lost 0 bases, with 9 bases between them. Germline-derived CDR1 and CDR2 are SNHLY and FYNNEI. The CDR3 has 16 amino acids. The CDR3: CASSEAEPSSGNTIYF. Written as DNA, the CDR3 is TGTGCCAGCAGTGAAGCTGAGCCAAGCTCTGGAAACACCATATATTTT. The entire variable domain, with the rest obtained from reference TRBV2 and TRBJ1-3, is as follows: EPEVTQTPSHQVTQMGQEVILRCVPISNHLYFYWYRQILGQKVEFLVSFYNNEISEKSEIFDDQFSVERPDGSNFTLKIRSTKLEDSAMYFCASSEAEPSSGNTIYFGEGSWLTVV.

V is TRBV5-6 and J is TRBJ2-1, with TRBD1 matching 7 bases. Germline V gene data show CDR1 as SGHDT and CDR2 as YYEEEE. This CDR3 comprises 13 residues. V lost 3 bases and J lost 5; bases outside the gene matches: 2. The CDR3 protein is CASSWGQNNEQFF. In DNA, the CDR3 is TGTGCCAGCAGCTGGGGACAGAACAATGAGCAGTTCTTC.

The chain joins TRBV6-6 to TRBJ2-7; TRBD2 agrees at 7 bases. After removal of 6 bases from V and 4 bases from J, the junction contained 9 bases not matched to a gene. The length of the CDR3 is 14 residues. Germline CDR1 reads MNHNY; CDR2 reads SVGAGI (reference sequence). CDR3 nucleotides: TGTGCCAGCAGCCCGGGAGGCGTATCGTACGAGCAGTACTTC. It is translated as CASSPGGVSYEQYF.

The CDR3 DNA reads as TGTGCCAGCAGCCGAAGCTGGGAGACCCAGTACTTC. Protein: CASSRSWETQYF. J is TRBJ2-5 and V is TRBV7-9; D remains unclear. Trimming cost V 5 bases and J 5 bases, with 9 bases left between them. Germline loops: CDR1 SEHNR, CDR2 FQNEAQ (reference sequence). The CDR3 runs 12 residues.

For this clone: Other nucleotide sequences from this sample produce the same CDR3. The gene calls are TRBV5-1 and TRBJ1-1; TRBD1 might be the D (6 bases). Per germline, CDR1 SGHRS and CDR2 YFSETQ. Between the trimmed V and J ends, which lost 0 bases and 0 bases, there was a span of 9 bases. This CDR3 is built from 15 residues. The CDR3 here is CASSLGQGMNTEAFF. The CDR3 nucleotides are TGCGCCAGCAGCTTGGGGCAGGGGATGAACACTGAAGCTTTCTTT.

The V gene is TRBV28, the J gene TRBJ1-5, with TRBD1 as a possible D gene (6 bases). CDR3 length: 14 amino acids. Germline V gives CDR1 MDHEN, CDR2 SYDVKM. Trimming shortened V by 3 bases and J by 9 bases, and 15 bases separated the two germline ends. The DNA of the CDR3 is TGTGCCAGCAGTTTTGGGGGGGGCCAAATGCCCCAGCATTTT. Translated: CASSFGGGQMPQHF.

The V call is TRBV5-4, the J call TRBJ1-4; no definite D call. CDR3 length: 15 amino acids. V lost 0 bases and J 0 bases, leaving 6 bases between the germline ends. The V gene's germline CDR1 is SGHNT and CDR2 YYREEE (reference sequence). CDR3 bases: TGTGCCAGCAGCTTGGGGCTTGCAACTAATGAAAAACTGTTTTTT. Encoded protein: CASSLGLATNEKLFF.

This clone was seen many times. The gene calls are TRBV4-3 and TRBJ2-3; D is ambiguous. The CDR3 has 13 amino acids. The germline V and J ends were trimmed by 2 bases and 6 bases, with 9 bases remaining between them. CDR1 and CDR2 (germline): LGHNA, YSLEER. The CDR3, as DNA: TGCGCCAGCAGCCAACTCCGGTTCGATACGCAGTATTTT. Translation gives CASSQLRFDTQYF.

The gene calls are TRBV30 and TRBJ1-2; D may be TRBD1 (5 bases). CDR1 is GTSNPN, CDR2 SVGIG, per germline (reference sequence). V lost 3 bases, J lost 2 bases, and 10 bases lay in between. The CDR3 is 13 amino acids. CDR3 DNA: TGTGCCTGGAGCTGGGGCAGGAACTATGGCTACACCTTC. Amino acids: CAWSWGRNYGYTF.

The genes are TRBV14 and TRBJ2-7, with 14 bases identical to TRBD2. The germline gives CDR1 SGHDN, CDR2 FVKESK. The CDR3 has 16 amino acids. V was clipped by 4 bases and J by 0 bases; unmatched bases: 2. CDR3 bases: TGTGCCAGCAGCCCTGGGACTAGCGGGAGCTCCTACGAGCAGTACTTC. Protein sequence: CASSPGTSGSSYEQYF.

The chain has TRBV15 and TRBJ2-7; TRBD1 matches at 9 bases. This CDR3 contains 16 residues. Looked up from germline, CDR1 is LNHNV and CDR2 is YYDKDF (reference sequence). V shed 1 base, J shed 4 bases, and the junction held 8 bases outside the gene matches. The CDR3: CATSRAGQGPPYEQYF. DNA for the CDR3: TGTGCCACCAGCAGAGCCGGACAGGGGCCCCCTTACGAGCAGTACTTC.

This clone was detected only a few times. This chain joins TRBV6-1 and TRBJ2-3, with 12 nucleotides matching TRBD2. Germline V gene lookup returns CDR1 MNHNS and CDR2 SASEGT. This CDR3 region has 15 residues. V lost 2 bases to trimming and J lost 4 bases; unmatched junction nucleotides: 1. The DNA for the CDR3 is TGTGCCAGCAGTGAACTAGCGGGAGGGCCAGATACGCAGTATTTT. Translating it yields CASSELAGGPDTQYF.

The rearrangement joins TRBV18 to TRBJ1-1; no reliable D call. The V end was cut by 5 bases, the J end by 1 base, with 8 bases between. Germline V gene data show CDR1 as KGHSH and CDR2 as LQKENI. The CDR3 is made up of 13 amino acids. The CDR3 nucleotides are TGTGCCAGCTCAGCAGGATCGAACACTGAAGCTTTCTTT. Translation: CASSAGSNTEAFF.

The rearrangement joins TRBV28 to TRBJ1-4; tentative D call: TRBD1 (5 bases). Germline V gene data show CDR1 as MDHEN and CDR2 as SYDVKM. CDR3 length equals 13 residues. V was cut by 7 bases and J by 3 bases, with 9 bases left in between. CDR3 region: CASTGGANEKLFF. The DNA of the CDR3 is TGTGCCAGCACGGGAGGGGCTAATGAAAAACTGTTTTTT.

V usage is TRBV7-2 and J usage is TRBJ2-3; 13 bases align to TRBD2. With 5 bases clipped from V and 3 bases from J, the junction kept 5 bases outside the gene matches. Germline lookup yields CDR1 SGHTA and CDR2 FQGNSA. The CDR3 covers 16 residues. The CDR3 DNA reads TGTGCCAGCAGCACACTAGCGGGAGGGGGTACAGATACGCAGTATTTT. This codes for CASSTLAGGGTDTQYF.

This chain joins TRBV11-2 and TRBJ1-1, with a possible D match to TRBD1 (6 bases). The CDR3 is 15 residues long. The V gene lost 2 bases and the J gene lost 4 bases, with 14 bases spanning the gap. Germline V gene lookup returns CDR1 SGHAT and CDR2 FQNNGV. The CDR3 region is CASSLFSTGITEAFF. Here the CDR3 DNA reads TGTGCCAGCAGCTTATTTAGTACAGGGATCACTGAAGCTTTCTTT.

The J gene is TRBJ1-2, the V gene TRBV29-1; weak D call: TRBD1 (5 bases). The ends were cut back, 6 bases at V and 4 bases at J, with 15 bases in the middle. The CDR3 length is 13 residues. CDR1 is SQVTM and CDR2 is ANQGSEA in the germline V gene. The CDR3 coding sequence is TGCAGCGTCGCGGGACCCGGGGGCTATGGCTACACCTTC. Translated: CSVAGPGGYGYTF.

V is TRBV2 and J is TRBJ2-1, with 10 bases that match TRBD2. The junction had 13 bases not matched to a gene; V was cut back by 10 bases and J by 7 bases. This CDR3 has 15 amino acids. Germline V gene data show CDR1 as SNHLY and CDR2 as FYNNEI. The CDR3 region has the DNA TGTGCCATATTATTAGCGGGAGGAACGGAGAATGAGCAGTTCTTC. It translates to CAILLAGGTENEQFF.

This clone was counted a few times. The chain carries TRBV29-1 and TRBJ1-2, with 7 bases aligning to TRBD1. With 6 bases clipped from V and 3 bases from J, the junction kept 10 bases outside the gene matches. Germline V CDR1 and CDR2: SQVTM, ANQGSEA. The CDR3 totals 14 residues. In nucleotides, the CDR3 is TGCAGCGTCCCGGACAGGAGAGGGTACTATGGCTACACCTTC. Translated, it gives CSVPDRRGYYGYTF.